One sample yielded the 17 T cell receptor beta chains listed below, sequenced in a study of T cell clonality in common variable immunodeficiency. Study results and limitations: Fewer deletions and N-nucleotide insertions were reportedly seen in common variable immunodeficiency TCR beta sequences.

The antigens of these receptors remain unknown. The table came from immunoSEQ multiplex PCR; TCRdb's copy has only in-frame clones and leaves some out. There are about 20,000 clones in the sample, none observed a single time. Material: peripheral blood mononuclear cells. The receptors stem from a human donor with common variable immunodeficiency.

On this clone: With the read ending 3 residues before the CDR3 end, the germline J gene is used to fill in that end. The chain carries TRBV7-9 and TRBJ2-2; D call uncertain. The CDR3 runs to 14 residues. V dropped 2 bases and J dropped 5 bases, with 9 bases sitting between them. Germline V CDR1 and CDR2: SEHNR, FQNEAQ (reference sequence). CDR3 DNA (partial): TGTGCCAGCAGCTTATCCGCCGGGACCGGGGAG. Its translation is CASSLSAGTGE. In full, the CDR3 is CASSLSAGTGELFF.

Points on this clone: From the germline J gene comes the end of the CDR3, since the read stops 3 residues before it. V is TRBV18 and J is TRBJ1-2; D is ambiguous. The CDR3 length is 14 residues. Between the trimmed V and J ends, which lost 3 bases and 3 bases, there was a span of 11 bases. Germline V gene lookup returns CDR1 KGHSH and CDR2 LQKENI. Incomplete CDR3 DNA: TGTGCCAGCTCACCTTCTCCAAGGGACTATGGC. It specifies CASSPSPRDYG. The whole CDR3 protein is CASSPSPRDYGYTF.

As regards this clone: The CDR3 goes on 3 residues after the read ends, and that part is filled in from the germline J gene. The genes are TRBV18 and TRBJ2-1; 7 bases match TRBD2. Germline V gives CDR1 KGHSH, CDR2 LQKENI. Trimming removed 4 bases from V and 2 bases from J; junction bases left unmatched: 5. This CDR3 region has 15 residues. The DNA read from the CDR3 is TGTGCCAGCTCACTTAGCGGGCCAGCCTACAATGAG. Translating it yields CASSLSGPAYNE. The CDR3 in full is CASSLSGPAYNEQFF.

As to this clone: The missing CDR3 end, 3 residues past where the read stops, is filled in from the germline J gene. The rearrangement joins TRBV19 to TRBJ2-7; 8 bases align to TRBD1. V was pared by 4 bases and J by 3 bases, with 5 bases of the junction left unmatched. Per germline, CDR1 LNHDA and CDR2 SQIVND (reference sequence). There are 14 residues in the CDR3. The covered CDR3 bases are TGTGCCAGTAGTACCCGGGACAGGAGCTACGAG. Translated, it gives CASSTRDRSYE. The full CDR3 reads CASSTRDRSYEQYF. Drawing the rest from reference TRBV19 and TRBJ2-7, the complete variable domain is DGGITQSPKYLFRKEGQNVTLSCEQNLNHDAMYWYRQDPGQGLRLIYYSQIVNDFQKGDIAEGYSVSREKKESFPLTVTSAQKNPTAFYLCASSTRDRSYEQYFGPGTRLTVT.

This clone has more than one count but fewer than ten. This chain's CDR3 is CAASGGESYNEQFF. The covered CDR3 bases are TGTGCCGCGTCGGGGGGGGAGTCATACAATGAG. The rearrangement joins TRBV6-2 or TRBV6-3 to TRBJ2-1; 8 nucleotides align to TRBD2. The CDR3 end falls 3 residues outside the read, so it is completed with the germline J gene. CDR3 size: 14 residues. The germline gives CDR1 MNHEY, CDR2 SVGEGT. The ends lost 11 bases at V and 4 bases at J; junction bases unmatched: 10.

Remarks on this clone: The sequence runs out 3 residues before the end of the CDR3; the remainder is reconstructed from the germline J gene. The chain links TRBV7-2 to TRBJ2-2, with 10 bases that match TRBD2. The CDR3 contains 15 residues. The V and J ends lost 5 bases and 2 bases, in that order; junction bases with no gene match: 2. The germline CDR1 and CDR2 sequences are SGHTA and FQGNSA. CDR3 region: CASSPSGSNTGELFF. The sequenced CDR3 bases are TGTGCCAGCAGCCCTAGCGGGAGCAACACCGGGGAG.

This clone was counted a few times. The read ends 3 residues early relative to the CDR3; the germline J gene fills the gap. The chain recombines TRBV7-2 with TRBJ2-1, with 8 bases aligning to TRBD1. The CDR3 runs to 14 residues. Germline V lookup: CDR1 SGHTA, CDR2 FQGNSA. Germline trimming cut 7 bases from V and 6 bases from J; bases unmatched to any gene: 8. CDR3 bases read: TGTGCCAGCAACGCCAGGGGGCTGGTCAATGAG. Its translation: CASNARGLVNE. In full, the CDR3 reads CASNARGLVNEQFF.

A note on this clone: The read is 3 residues too short to cover the CDR3 end, so that end is filled in from the germline J gene. The genes are TRBV19 and TRBJ2-7, with 10 bases aligning to TRBD1. The CDR3 is 13 residues long. The ends lost 7 bases at V and 4 bases at J; junction bases unmatched: 4. The germline V gene encodes CDR1 LNHDA and CDR2 SQIVND (reference sequence). The CDR3 DNA, read in part, is TGTGCCAGTACCACGGGACAGGGGTACGAG. As protein: CASTTGQGYE. The whole CDR3 region reads CASTTGQGYEQYF.

Ten or more counts support this clone. The read terminates 3 residues ahead of where the CDR3 ends, so the germline J gene completes it. This rearrangement joins TRBV14 to TRBJ2-1; TRBD2 matches at 11 bases. CDR3 length: 16 amino acids. Germline V gene data show CDR1 as SGHDN and CDR2 as FVKESK. V trimming: 3 bases; J trimming: 4 bases; junction bases outside the gene matches: 5. The CDR3 DNA, read in part, is TGTGCCAGCAGCCACCCGGGACTAGCGGTTTACAATGAG. Protein: CASSHPGLAVYNE. The full CDR3 sequence reads CASSHPGLAVYNEQFF.

This clone was detected a few times. Relative to the germline gene, one junction end is altered; a read error may explain this. The sequence runs out 3 residues before the end of the CDR3; the remainder is reconstructed from the germline J gene. Other DNA sequences in this specimen translate into the identical CDR3. The chain combines TRBV7-9 with TRBJ2-3; D gene unclear. Germline CDR1 and CDR2: SEHNR and FQNEAQ (reference sequence). CDR3 length equals 14 residues. This CDR3 reads CASSLGPLTDTQYF. The CDR3 bases that were read are TGTGCTAGCAGCTTAGGGCCCCTCACAGATACG.

This clone was observed a handful of times. Coverage ceases 3 residues before the CDR3 finishes, and the germline J gene fills in the end. The gene calls are TRBV19 and TRBJ1-5, with TRBD1 matching over 10 bases. CDR3 length: 17 residues. Germline lookup yields CDR1 LNHDA and CDR2 SQIVND (reference sequence). Trimming removed 3 bases from V and 7 bases from J; junction bases left unmatched: 12. This chain's CDR3 is CASSIIRDRGLKQPQHF. The covered CDR3 bases are TGTGCCAGTAGTATCATTCGGGACAGGGGATTGAAACAGCCC. The full variable domain, completed using reference TRBV19 and TRBJ1-5, is DGGITQSPKYLFRKEGQNVTLSCEQNLNHDAMYWYRQDPGQGLRLIYYSQIVNDFQKGDIAEGYSVSREKKESFPLTVTSAQKNPTAFYLCASSIIRDRGLKQPQHFGDGTRLSIL.

This clone was seen a handful of times. Read coverage stops 3 residues before the CDR3 terminus; the germline J gene supplies the remainder. The V call is TRBV19, the J call TRBJ2-2, with unresolved D. The CDR3 sequence is 14 residues long. From germline, CDR1 is LNHDA and CDR2 SQIVND (reference sequence). Trimming stripped 3 bases from V and 1 base from J, with 6 bases between. This chain's CDR3 is CASSMAVNTGELFF. Partial CDR3 DNA: TGTGCCAGTAGTATGGCAGTGAACACCGGGGAG.

This clone came up a few times. The CDR3 end is not reached by the read, which stops 3 residues before it; the germline J gene fills it in. The chain has TRBV19 and TRBJ2-7; D is unresolved. Germline V gene sequence: CDR1 LNHDA, CDR2 SQIVND (reference sequence). Trimming stripped 5 bases from V and 3 bases from J, with 14 bases between. The CDR3 has 14 amino acids. Partial CDR3 DNA: TGTGCCAGTAGTTTCCACCTCCGTAGCTACGAG. It codes for CASSFHLRSYE. The whole CDR3 is CASSFHLRSYEQYF.

This clone has at least ten counts. The CDR3 is cut off 3 residues early in the read; its end comes from the germline J gene. V gene TRBV29-1 combines with J gene TRBJ1-2, with 8 bases identical to TRBD1. From germline, CDR1 is SQVTM and CDR2 ANQGSEA. V trimming: 1 base; J trimming: 5 bases; junction bases outside the gene matches: 18. There are 18 residues in the CDR3. The CDR3: CSVEAPTGAIRELYGYTF. The DNA read from the CDR3 is TGCAGCGTTGAAGCGCCGACAGGGGCTATAAGAGAACTGTATGGC.

This clone turned up a few times. Read coverage stops 3 residues before the CDR3 terminus; the germline J gene supplies the remainder. The chain links TRBV19 to TRBJ1-1, with TRBD1 as a possible D gene (5 bases). Germline V gene sequence: CDR1 LNHDA, CDR2 SQIVND (reference sequence). This CDR3 has 14 residues. The V end was cut by 5 bases, the J end by 3 bases, with 13 bases between. The part of the CDR3 DNA that was read is TGTGCCAGTAGTCGGGGGGGTGTGGACACTGAA. Encoded protein: CASSRGGVDTE. The full-length CDR3 reads as CASSRGGVDTEAFF.

Notes on this clone: The CDR3 goes on 3 residues after the read ends, and that part is filled in from the germline J gene. The rearrangement uses TRBV18 and TRBJ1-1; D might be TRBD1 (5 bases). The CDR3 is 14 residues long. V lost 1 base and J 3 bases, leaving 9 bases between the germline ends. In germline, CDR1 is KGHSH, CDR2 LQKENI. The sequenced CDR3 bases are TGTGCCAGCTCACCACAACAAGGGGACACTGAA. Amino acid sequence: CASSPQQGDTE. From start to end, the CDR3 is CASSPQQGDTEAFF.

This CDR3 is CASSSTSGGGEQYF. The CDR3 DNA, read in part, is TGTGCCAGCAGCTCTACTAGCGGGGGAGGCGAG. V is TRBV7-2 and J is TRBJ2-7; 11 bases agree with TRBD2. The read comes to an end 3 residues before the CDR3 does, leaving the germline J gene to fill in the end. This CDR3 spans 14 amino acids. With 4 bases clipped from V and 6 bases from J, the junction kept 5 bases outside the gene matches. The V gene's germline CDR1 is SGHTA and CDR2 FQGNSA. Full variable domain (remainder filled in from reference TRBV7-2 and TRBJ2-7): GAGVSQSPSNKVTEKGKDVELRCDPISGHTALYWYRQSLGQGLEFLIYFQGNSAPDKSGLPSDRFSAERTGGSVSTLTIQRTQQEDSAVYLCASSSTSGGGEQYFGPGTRLTVT.